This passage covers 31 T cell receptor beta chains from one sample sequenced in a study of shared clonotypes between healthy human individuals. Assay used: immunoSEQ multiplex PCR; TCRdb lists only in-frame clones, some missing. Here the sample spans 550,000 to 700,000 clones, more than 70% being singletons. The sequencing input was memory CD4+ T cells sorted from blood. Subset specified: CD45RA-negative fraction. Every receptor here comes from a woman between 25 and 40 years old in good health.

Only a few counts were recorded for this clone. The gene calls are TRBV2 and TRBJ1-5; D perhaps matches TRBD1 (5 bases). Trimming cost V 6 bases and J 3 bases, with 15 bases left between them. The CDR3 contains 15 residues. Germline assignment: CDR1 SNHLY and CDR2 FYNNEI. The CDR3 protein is CASSPGGGINQPQHF. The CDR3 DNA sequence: TGTGCCAGCAGCCCCGGCGGGGGGATCAATCAGCCCCAGCATTTT.

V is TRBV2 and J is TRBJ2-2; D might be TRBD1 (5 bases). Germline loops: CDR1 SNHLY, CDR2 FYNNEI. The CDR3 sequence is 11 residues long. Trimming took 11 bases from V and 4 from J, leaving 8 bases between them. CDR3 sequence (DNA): TGTGCCGGGGCCCGCACCGGGGAGCTGTTTTTT. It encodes CAGARTGELFF.

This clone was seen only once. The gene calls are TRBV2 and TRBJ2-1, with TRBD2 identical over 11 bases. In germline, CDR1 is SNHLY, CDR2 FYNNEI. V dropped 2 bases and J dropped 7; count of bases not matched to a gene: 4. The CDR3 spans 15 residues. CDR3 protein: CASSEQTSGTNEQFF. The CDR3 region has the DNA TGTGCCAGCAGTGAACAGACTAGCGGGACTAATGAGCAGTTCTTC.

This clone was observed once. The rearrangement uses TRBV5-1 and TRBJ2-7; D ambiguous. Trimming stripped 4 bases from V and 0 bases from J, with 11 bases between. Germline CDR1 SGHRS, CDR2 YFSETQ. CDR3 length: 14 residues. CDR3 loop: CASSRGQSSYEQYF. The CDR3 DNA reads TGCGCCAGCAGCCGCGGCCAGAGCTCCTACGAGCAGTACTTC.

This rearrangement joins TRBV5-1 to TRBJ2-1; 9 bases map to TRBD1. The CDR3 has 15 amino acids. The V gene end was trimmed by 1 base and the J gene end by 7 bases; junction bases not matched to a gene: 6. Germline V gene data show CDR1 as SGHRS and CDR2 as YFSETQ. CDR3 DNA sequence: TGCGCCAGCAGCTTGTTCGGACAGGGGAATAATGAGCAGTTCTTC. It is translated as CASSLFGQGNNEQFF.

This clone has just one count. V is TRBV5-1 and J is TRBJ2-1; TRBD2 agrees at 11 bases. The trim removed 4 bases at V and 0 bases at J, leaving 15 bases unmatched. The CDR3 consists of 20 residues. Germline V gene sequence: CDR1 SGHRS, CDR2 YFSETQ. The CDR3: CASSDGLGLAVQSSYNEQFF. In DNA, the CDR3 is TGCGCCAGCAGCGACGGGTTGGGACTAGCGGTTCAAAGCTCCTACAATGAGCAGTTCTTC.

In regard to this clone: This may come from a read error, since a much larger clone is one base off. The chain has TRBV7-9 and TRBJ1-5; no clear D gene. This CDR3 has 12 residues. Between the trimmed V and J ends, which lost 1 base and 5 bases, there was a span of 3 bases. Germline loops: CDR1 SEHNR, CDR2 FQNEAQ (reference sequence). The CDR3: CASSLGDQPQHF. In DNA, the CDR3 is TGTGCCAGCAGCTTAGGCGATCAGCCCCAGCATTTT.

CDR3 coding DNA: TGCGCCAGCAGCTCGCAGGGAGGAGGCGAAAAACTGTTTTTT. The encoded protein is CASSSQGGGEKLFF. The V and J genes are TRBV5-1 and TRBJ1-4; possible D gene TRBD1, 5 bases. The CDR3 sequence is 14 residues long. Deletions cut 3 bases from V and 8 bases from J, with 14 bases between. Germline CDR1 and CDR2: SGHRS and YFSETQ.

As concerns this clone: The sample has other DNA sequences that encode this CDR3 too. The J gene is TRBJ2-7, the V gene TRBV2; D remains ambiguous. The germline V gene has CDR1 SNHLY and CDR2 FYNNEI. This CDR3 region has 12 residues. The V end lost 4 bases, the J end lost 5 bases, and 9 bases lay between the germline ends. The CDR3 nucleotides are TGTGCCAGCAGTGTTAAGGGCCACGAGCAGTACTTC. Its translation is CASSVKGHEQYF.

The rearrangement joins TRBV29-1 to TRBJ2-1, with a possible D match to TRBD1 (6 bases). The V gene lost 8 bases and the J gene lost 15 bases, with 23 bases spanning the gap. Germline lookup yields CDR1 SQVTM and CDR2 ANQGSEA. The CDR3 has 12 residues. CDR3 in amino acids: CSPDNLKGVWFF. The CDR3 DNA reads TGCAGCCCCGATAACCTCAAGGGGGTTTGGTTCTTC.

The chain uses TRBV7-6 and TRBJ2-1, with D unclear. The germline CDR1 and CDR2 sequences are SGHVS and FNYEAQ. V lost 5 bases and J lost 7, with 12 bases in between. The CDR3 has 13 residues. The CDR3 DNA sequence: TGTGCCAGCAGCCGCGGACCGCATAATGAGCAGTTCTTC. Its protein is CASSRGPHNEQFF.

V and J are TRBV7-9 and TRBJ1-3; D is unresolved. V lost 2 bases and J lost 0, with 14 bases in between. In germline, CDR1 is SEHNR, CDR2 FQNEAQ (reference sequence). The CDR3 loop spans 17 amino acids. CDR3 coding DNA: TGTGCCAGCAGCTTAAATCGCCGGCAGAACTCTGGAAACACCATATATTTT. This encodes CASSLNRRQNSGNTIYF.

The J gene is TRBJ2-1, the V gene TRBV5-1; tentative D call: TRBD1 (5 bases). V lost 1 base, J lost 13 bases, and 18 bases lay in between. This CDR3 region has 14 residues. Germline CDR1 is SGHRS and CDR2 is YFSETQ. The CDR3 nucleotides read TGCGCCAGCAGCTTGAGCCCCCCGGGCAGGGAACAGTTCTTC. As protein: CASSLSPPGREQFF.

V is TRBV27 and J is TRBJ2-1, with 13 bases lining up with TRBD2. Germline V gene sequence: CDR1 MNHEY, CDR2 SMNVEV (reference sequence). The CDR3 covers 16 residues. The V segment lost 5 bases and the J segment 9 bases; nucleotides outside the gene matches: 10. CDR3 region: CASSLSGTSGIAEQFF. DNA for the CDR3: TGTGCCAGCAGTCTTTCCGGGACTAGCGGGATCGCTGAGCAGTTCTTC.

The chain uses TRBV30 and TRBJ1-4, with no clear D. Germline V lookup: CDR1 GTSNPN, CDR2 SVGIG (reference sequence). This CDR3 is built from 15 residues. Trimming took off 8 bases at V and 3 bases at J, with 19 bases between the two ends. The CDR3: CAAQEVGRPNEKLFF. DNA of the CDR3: TGTGCCGCCCAAGAGGTGGGCAGGCCTAATGAAAAACTGTTTTTT.

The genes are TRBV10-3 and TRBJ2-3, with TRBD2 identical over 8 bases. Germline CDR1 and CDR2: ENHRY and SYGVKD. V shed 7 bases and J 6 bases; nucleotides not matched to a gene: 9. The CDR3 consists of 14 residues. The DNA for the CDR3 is TGTGCCATCAATAGAGGCGGGAGGTTGGATACGCAGTATTTT. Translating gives CAINRGGRLDTQYF.

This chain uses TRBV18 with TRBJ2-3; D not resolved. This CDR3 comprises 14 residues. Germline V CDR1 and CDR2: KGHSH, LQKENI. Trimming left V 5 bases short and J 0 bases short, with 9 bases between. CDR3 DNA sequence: TGTGCCAGCTCATCAGGTGGGAGCACAGATACGCAGTATTTT. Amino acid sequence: CASSSGGSTDTQYF.

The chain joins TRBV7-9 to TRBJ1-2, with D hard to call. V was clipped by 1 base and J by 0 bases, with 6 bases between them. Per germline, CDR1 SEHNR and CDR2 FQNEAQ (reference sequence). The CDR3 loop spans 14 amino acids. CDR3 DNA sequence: TGTGCCAGCAGCTTAGGTCCAGCTAACTATGGCTACACCTTC. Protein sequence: CASSLGPANYGYTF.

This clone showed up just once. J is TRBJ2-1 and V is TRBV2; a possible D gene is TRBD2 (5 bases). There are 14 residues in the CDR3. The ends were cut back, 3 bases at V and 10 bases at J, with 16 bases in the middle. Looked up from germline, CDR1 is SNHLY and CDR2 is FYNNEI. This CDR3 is CASSDPGGPPEQFF. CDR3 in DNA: TGTGCCAGCAGTGACCCCGGAGGCCCCCCGGAGCAGTTCTTC.

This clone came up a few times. CDR3 protein: CSVGGSNRVEQFF. In nucleotides, the CDR3 is TGCAGCGTTGGAGGTAGCAATAGGGTTGAGCAGTTCTTC. V and J are TRBV29-1 and TRBJ2-1; D is unclear. Trimming left V 4 bases short and J 9 bases short, with 16 bases between. The CDR3 runs 13 residues. Germline CDR1 is SQVTM and CDR2 is ANQGSEA.

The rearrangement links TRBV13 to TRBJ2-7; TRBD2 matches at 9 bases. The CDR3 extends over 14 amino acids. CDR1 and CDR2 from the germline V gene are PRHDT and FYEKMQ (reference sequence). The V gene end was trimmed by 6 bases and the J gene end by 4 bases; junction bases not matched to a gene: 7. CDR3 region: CASRSGLAGYEQYF. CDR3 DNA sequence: TGTGCCAGCAGATCGGGACTAGCTGGGTACGAGCAGTACTTC.

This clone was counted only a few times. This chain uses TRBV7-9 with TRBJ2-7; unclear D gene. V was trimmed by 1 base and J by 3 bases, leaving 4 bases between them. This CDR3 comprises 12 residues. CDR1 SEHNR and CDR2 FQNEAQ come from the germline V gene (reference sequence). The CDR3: CASSLEYYEQYF. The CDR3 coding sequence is TGTGCCAGCAGCTTAGAGTACTACGAGCAGTACTTC.

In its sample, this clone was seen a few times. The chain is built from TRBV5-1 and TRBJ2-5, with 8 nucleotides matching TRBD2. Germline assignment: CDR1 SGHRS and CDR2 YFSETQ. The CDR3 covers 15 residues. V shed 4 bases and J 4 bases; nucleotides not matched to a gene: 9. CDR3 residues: CASSPLTSELETQYF. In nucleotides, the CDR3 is TGCGCCAGCAGCCCCCTGACTAGCGAGTTAGAGACCCAGTACTTC.

CDR3 DNA sequence: TGTGCCATCAGTCCTACAGGACCCAAAAGCAATCAGCCCCAGCATTTT. Protein sequence: CAISPTGPKSNQPQHF. The chain uses TRBV10-3 and TRBJ1-5; D may be TRBD1 (5 bases). CDR1 and CDR2 from the germline V gene are ENHRY and SYGVKD. The V and J ends lost 5 bases and 1 base respectively, with 15 bases between them. This CDR3 has 16 residues.

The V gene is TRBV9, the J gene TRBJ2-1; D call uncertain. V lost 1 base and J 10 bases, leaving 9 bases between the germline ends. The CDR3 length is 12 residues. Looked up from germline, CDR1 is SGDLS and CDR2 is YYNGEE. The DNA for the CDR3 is TGTGCCAGCAGCGTACAGGTCGGGGAGCAGTTCTTC. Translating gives CASSVQVGEQFF. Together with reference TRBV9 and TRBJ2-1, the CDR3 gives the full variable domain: DSGVTQTPKHLITATGQRVTLRCSPRSGDLSVYWYQQSLDQGLQFLIQYYNGEERAKGNILERFSAQQFPDLHSELNLSSLELGDSALYFCASSVQVGEQFFGPGTRLTVL.

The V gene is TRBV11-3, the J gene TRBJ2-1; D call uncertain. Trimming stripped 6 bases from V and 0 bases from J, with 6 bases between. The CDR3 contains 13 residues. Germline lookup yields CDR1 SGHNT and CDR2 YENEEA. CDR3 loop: CASSTGSYNEQFF. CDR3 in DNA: TGTGCCAGCAGTACGGGCTCCTACAATGAGCAGTTCTTC.

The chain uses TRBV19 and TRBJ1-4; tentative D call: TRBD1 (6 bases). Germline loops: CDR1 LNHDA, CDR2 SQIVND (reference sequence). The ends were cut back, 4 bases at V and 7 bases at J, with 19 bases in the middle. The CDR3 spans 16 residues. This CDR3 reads CASSRRGGTSPEKLFF. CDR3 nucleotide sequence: TGTGCCAGTAGTAGGCGTGGCGGGACAAGTCCTGAAAAACTGTTTTTT.

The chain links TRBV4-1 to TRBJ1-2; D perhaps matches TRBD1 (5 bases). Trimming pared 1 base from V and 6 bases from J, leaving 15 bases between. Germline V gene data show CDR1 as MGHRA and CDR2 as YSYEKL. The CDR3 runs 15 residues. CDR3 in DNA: TGCGCCAGCAGCCAAGGACCCGGACACCTTAATGGCTACACCTTC. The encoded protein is CASSQGPGHLNGYTF.

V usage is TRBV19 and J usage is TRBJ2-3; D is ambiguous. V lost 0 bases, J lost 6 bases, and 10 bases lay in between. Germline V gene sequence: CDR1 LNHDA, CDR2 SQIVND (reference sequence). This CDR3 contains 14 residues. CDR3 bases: TGTGCCAGTAGTATAGATAACGGGCGGGATACGCAGTATTTT. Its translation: CASSIDNGRDTQYF.

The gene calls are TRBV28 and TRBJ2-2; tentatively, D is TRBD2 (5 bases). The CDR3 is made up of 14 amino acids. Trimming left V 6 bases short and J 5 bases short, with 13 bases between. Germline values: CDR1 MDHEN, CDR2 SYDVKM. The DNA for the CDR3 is TGTGCCAGCAGATGGAGCGGACCTACCGGGGAGCTGTTTTTT. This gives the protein CASRWSGPTGELFF.

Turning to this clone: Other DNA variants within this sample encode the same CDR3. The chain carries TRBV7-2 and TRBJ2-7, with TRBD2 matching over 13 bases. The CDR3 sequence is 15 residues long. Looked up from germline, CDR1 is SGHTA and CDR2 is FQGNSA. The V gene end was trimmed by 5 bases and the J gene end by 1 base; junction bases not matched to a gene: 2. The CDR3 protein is CASSEGLAGSYEQYF. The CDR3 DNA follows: TGTGCCAGCAGCGAGGGACTAGCGGGATCCTACGAGCAGTACTTC.